The entry below gives a single T cell receptor (beta chain) sequence along with its context. The antigen remains unidentified. Clinical symptoms, serum thyroxine and TRAb, thyroid ultrasound and orbital computed tomography were used for the diagnoses. This sample is drawn from a study of T cells in Graves' hyperthyroidism and ophthalmopathy. Template material for amplifying TCR beta CDR3 regions consisted of RNA transcripts. Primed by the HTBI set, a first-round RT-PCR was run on the TCR CDR3. TCRdb re-derived calls from the multiplex PCR reads in MiXCR, one entry per CDR3 protein. The sample holds about 340,000 distinct CDR3 sequences, 15% to 20% seen once. Findings and limits, study-wide: Blood held most thyroid clonotypes expanded above 0.001 frequency.

CDR1 is MDHEN, CDR2 SYDVKM, per germline. This CDR3 has 12 residues. The V gene lost 6 bases and the J gene lost 4 bases, with 7 bases spanning the gap. J is TRBJ1-5 and V is TRBV28; D remains ambiguous. Source material: blood. The sequence came from a woman in her fifties or sixties with Graves' hyperthyroidism. The CDR3 protein is CASRELNQPQHF. In nucleotides, the CDR3 is TGTGCCAGCAGGGAATTGAATCAGCCCCAGCATTTT.